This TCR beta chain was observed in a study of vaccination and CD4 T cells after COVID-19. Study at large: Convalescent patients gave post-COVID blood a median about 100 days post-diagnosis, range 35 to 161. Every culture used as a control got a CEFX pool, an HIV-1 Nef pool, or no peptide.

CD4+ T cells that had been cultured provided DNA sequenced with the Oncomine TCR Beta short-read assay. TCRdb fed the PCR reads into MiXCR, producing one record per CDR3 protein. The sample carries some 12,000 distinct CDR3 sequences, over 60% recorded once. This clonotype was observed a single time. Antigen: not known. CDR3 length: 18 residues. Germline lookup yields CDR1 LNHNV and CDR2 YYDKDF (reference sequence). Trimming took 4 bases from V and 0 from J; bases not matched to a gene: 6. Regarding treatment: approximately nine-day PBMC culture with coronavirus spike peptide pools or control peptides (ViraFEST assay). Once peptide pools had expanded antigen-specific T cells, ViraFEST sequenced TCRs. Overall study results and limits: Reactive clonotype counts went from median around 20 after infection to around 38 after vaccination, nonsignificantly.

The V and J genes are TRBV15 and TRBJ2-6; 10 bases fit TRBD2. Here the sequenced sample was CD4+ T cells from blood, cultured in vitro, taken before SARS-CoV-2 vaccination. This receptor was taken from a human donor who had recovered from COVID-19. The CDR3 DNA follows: TGTGCCACCAGCAAGAAACTAGCGGGAATCTCTGGGGCCAACGTCCTGACTTTC. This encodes CATSKKLAGISGANVLTF.